One and the same sample provided the 4 T cell receptor beta chains below, sequenced in a study of T cells after yellow fever vaccination. TCRdb reanalysed the 5' RACE reads using MiXCR and keeps one entry per CDR3 protein. The sample records just under 600,000 distinct CDR3 sequences, roughly 13% being singletons. Sequencing used PBMCs, obtained on the day of the yellow fever booster vaccination. These receptors originate from a man aged 25 to 45 who received the YFV17D yellow fever vaccine.

This clonotype was seen only a few times. The rearrangement uses TRBV7-3 and TRBJ1-1; 7 bases line up with TRBD1. Germline CDR1 and CDR2: SGHTA and FQGTGA. J lost 4 bases, V lost 5 bases, and 7 bases had no gene match. This CDR3 is 14 amino acids long. The CDR3 region is CASSPTWDSTEAFF. As DNA, the CDR3 is TGTGCCAGCAGCCCCACCTGGGACAGCACTGAAGCTTTCTTT.

V usage is TRBV29-1 and J usage is TRBJ2-7, with TRBD1 identical over 8 bases. CDR3 length: 12 amino acids. Germline V gives CDR1 SQVTM, CDR2 ANQGSEA. Trimming took 6 bases from V and 2 from J; bases not matched to a gene: 3. The CDR3 DNA follows: TGCAGCGTCGGACAGGGCACCTACGAGCAGTACTTC. Translation: CSVGQGTYEQYF.

This clonotype was seen many times. This chain links TRBV7-2 with TRBJ2-7, with 8 bases identical to TRBD2. Germline V CDR1 and CDR2: SGHTA, FQGNSA. The trim removed 1 base at V and 3 bases at J, leaving 2 bases unmatched. The CDR3 is 14 residues long. Here the CDR3 reads CASSLDGTSYEQYF. The CDR3 bases are TGTGCCAGCAGCTTAGACGGGACTAGCTACGAGCAGTACTTC.

This clonotype was detected ten times or more. The chain couples TRBV12-3 or TRBV12-4 to TRBJ2-3; D gene uncertain. Trimming pared 3 bases from V and 5 bases from J, leaving 6 bases between. The CDR3 contains 12 residues. The CDR3 reads CASSFSLDTQYF. The CDR3, as DNA: TGTGCCAGCAGTTTCTCCTTAGATACGCAGTATTTT.